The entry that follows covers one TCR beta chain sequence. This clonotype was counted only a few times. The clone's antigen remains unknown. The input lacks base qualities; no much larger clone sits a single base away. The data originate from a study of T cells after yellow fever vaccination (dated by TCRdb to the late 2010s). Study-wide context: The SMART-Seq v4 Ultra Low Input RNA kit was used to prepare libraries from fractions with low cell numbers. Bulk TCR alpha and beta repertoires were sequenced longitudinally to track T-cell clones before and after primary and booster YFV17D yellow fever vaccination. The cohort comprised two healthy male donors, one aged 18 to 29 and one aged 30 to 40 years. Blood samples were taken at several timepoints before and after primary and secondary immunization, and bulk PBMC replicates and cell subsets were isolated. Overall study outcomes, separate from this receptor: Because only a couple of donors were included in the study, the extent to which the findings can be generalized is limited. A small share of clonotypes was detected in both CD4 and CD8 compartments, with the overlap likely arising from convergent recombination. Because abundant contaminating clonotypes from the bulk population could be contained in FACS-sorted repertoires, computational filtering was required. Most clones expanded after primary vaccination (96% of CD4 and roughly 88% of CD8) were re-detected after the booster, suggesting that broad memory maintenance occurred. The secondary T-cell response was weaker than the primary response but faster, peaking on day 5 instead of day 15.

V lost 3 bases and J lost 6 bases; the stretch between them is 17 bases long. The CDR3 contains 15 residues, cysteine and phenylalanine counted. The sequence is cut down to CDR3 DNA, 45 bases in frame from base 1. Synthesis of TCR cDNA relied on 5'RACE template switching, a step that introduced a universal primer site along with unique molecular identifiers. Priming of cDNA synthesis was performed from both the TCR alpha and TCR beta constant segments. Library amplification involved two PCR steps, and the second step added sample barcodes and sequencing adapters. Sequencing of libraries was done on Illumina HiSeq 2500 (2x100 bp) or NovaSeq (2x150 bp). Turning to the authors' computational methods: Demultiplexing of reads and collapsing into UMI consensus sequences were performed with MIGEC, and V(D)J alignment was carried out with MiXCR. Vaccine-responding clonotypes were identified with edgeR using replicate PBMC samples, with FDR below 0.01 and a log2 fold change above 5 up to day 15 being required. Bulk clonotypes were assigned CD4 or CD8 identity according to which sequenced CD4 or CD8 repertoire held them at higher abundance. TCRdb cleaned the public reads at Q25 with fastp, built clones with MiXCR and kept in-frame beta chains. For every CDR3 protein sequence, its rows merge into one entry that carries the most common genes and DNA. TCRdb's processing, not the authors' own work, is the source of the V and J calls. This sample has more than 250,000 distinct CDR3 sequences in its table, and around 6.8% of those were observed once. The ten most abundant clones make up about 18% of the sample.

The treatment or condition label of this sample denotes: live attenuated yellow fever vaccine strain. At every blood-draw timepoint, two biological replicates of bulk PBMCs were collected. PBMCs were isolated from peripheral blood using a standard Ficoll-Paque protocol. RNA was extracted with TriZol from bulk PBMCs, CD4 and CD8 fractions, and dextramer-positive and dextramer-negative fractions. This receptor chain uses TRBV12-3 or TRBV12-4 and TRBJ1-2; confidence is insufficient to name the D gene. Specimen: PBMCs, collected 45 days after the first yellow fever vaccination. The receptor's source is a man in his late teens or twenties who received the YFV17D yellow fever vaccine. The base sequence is TGTGCCAGCAGTTTCGTGGGAGCCCGGTTGGATGGCTACACCTTC. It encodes CASSFVGARLDGYTF.